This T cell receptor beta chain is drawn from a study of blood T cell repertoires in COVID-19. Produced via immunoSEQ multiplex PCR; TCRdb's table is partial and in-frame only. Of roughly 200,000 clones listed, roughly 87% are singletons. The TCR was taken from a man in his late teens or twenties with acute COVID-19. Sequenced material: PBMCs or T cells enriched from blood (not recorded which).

The CDR3 loop reads CATSGQGSHEQYF. The CDR3 nucleotides are TGTGCCACCAGCGGACAGGGTTCCCACGAGCAGTACTTC. This chain connects TRBV24-1 to TRBJ2-7; 8 nucleotides match TRBD1. The CDR3 length is 13 residues. CDR1 is KGHDR and CDR2 is SFDVKD in the germline V gene. V lost 7 bases to trimming and J lost 5 bases; unmatched junction nucleotides: 6.